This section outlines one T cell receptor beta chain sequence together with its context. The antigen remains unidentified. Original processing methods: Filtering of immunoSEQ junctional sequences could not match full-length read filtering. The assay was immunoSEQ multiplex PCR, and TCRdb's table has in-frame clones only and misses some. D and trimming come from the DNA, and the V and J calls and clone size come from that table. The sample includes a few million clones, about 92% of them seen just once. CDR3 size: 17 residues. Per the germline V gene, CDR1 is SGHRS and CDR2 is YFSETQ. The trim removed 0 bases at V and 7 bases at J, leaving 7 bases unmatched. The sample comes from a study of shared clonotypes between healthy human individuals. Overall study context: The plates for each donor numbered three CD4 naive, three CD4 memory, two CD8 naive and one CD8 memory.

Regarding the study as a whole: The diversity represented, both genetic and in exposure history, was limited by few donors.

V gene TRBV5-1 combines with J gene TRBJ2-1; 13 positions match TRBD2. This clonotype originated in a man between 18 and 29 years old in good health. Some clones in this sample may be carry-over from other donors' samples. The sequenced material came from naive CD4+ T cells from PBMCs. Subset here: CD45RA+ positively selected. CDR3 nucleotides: TGCGCCAGCAGCTTGGTTGGTGGACTAGCGGGAGAAAATGAGCAGTTCTTC. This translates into CASSLVGGLAGENEQFF. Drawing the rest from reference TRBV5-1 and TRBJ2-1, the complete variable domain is KAGVTQTPRYLIKTRGQQVTLSCSPISGHRSVSWYQQTPGQGLQFLFEYFSETQRNKGNFPGRFSGRQFSNSRSEMNVSTLELGDSALYLCASSLVGGLAGENEQFFGPGTRLTVL.